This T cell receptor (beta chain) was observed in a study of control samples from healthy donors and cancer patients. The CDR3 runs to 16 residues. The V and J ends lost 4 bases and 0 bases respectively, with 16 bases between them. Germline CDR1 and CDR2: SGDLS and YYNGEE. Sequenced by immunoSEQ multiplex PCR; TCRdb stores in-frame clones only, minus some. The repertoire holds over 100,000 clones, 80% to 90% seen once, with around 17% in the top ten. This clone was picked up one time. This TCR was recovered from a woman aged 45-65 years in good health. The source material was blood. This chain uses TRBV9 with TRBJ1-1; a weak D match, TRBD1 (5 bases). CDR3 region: CASSLRGDSLNTEAFF. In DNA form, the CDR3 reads TGTGCCAGCAGCCTCCGAGGAGACAGCTTGAACACTGAAGCTTTCTTT. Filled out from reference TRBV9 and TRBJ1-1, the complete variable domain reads DSGVTQTPKHLITATGQRVTLRCSPRSGDLSVYWYQQSLDQGLQFLIQYYNGEERAKGNILERFSAQQFPDLHSELNLSSLELGDSALYFCASSLRGDSLNTEAFFGQGTRLTVV.